One and the same sample provided the 17 T cell receptor beta chains below, sequenced in a study of OX40 agonist ivuxolimab in advanced cancers. Repertoires were generated with immunoSEQ multiplex PCR, while TCRdb's copy carries only in-frame clones and drops some. Counted here are about 40,000 clones, around 88% occurring once; the ten biggest clones make up 20% to 25%. The source material was CD4+ or CD8+ T cells sorted from blood, sampled in a trial of the OX40 agonist ivuxolimab. All receptors come from an adult with an advanced solid tumor such as melanoma, head and neck, liver or kidney cancer.

The chain has TRBV7-8 and TRBJ2-3; 10 positions match TRBD2. The CDR3 is 17 residues long. V gave up 2 bases and J gave up 8 bases; unmatched junction bases: 13. Germline V gene data show CDR1 as SGHVS and CDR2 as FQNEAQ. The CDR3 coding sequence is TGTGCCAGCAGCTTAACGTCTAGCGGGAGTACCGTAGCTACGCAGTATTTT. This translates into CASSLTSSGSTVATQYF.

This clone is deemed medium-sized. One junction end does not reproduce the germline sequence, and a read error may be involved. In the same sample, other DNA sequences code for this CDR3. The CDR3 bases are TGTGCCAGCAGCCCGGGTGGCTACGAGCAGTACTTC. This gives the protein CASSPGGYEQYF. V usage is TRBV4-1 and J usage is TRBJ2-7; no firm D call. The length of the CDR3 is 12 residues. CDR1 and CDR2 (germline): MGHRA, YSYEKL.

V is TRBV15 and J is TRBJ1-3, with D unclear. Germline V gene data show CDR1 as LNHNV and CDR2 as YYDKDF (reference sequence). The CDR3 runs to 15 residues. Trimming stripped 3 bases from V and 2 bases from J, with 11 bases between. The CDR3 sequence is CATSRSRGTGNTIYF. In DNA, the CDR3 is TGTGCCACCAGCAGGTCGAGAGGTACTGGAAACACCATATATTTT.

This chain uses TRBV2 with TRBJ1-1; D is undetermined. This CDR3 has 14 residues. The V and J ends lost 6 bases and 0 bases respectively, with 11 bases between them. The V gene's germline CDR1 is SNHLY and CDR2 FYNNEI. The CDR3 DNA reads as TGTGCCAGCAGCCCCCCCGTGATGAACACTGAAGCTTTCTTT. This codes for CASSPPVMNTEAFF.

In its sample, this clone was seen a few times. The gene calls are TRBV11-3 and TRBJ1-5; D ambiguous. This CDR3 is built from 13 residues. Germline-derived CDR1 and CDR2 are SGHNT and YENEEA. Trimming stripped 2 bases from V and 5 bases from J, with 7 bases between. The CDR3, as DNA: TGTGCCAGCAGCTTATACGGCCATCAGCCCCAGCATTTT. Its translation: CASSLYGHQPQHF.

The chain carries TRBV6-5 and TRBJ2-3; D gene unclear. Per germline, CDR1 MNHEY and CDR2 SVGAGI. The CDR3 totals 11 residues. The ends were cut back, 4 bases at V and 5 bases at J, with 4 bases in the middle. Written as DNA, the CDR3 is TGTGCCAGCAGTTTAAGAGATACGCAGTATTTT. It yields the protein CASSLRDTQYF.

This clone appeared once. The J gene is TRBJ2-1, the V gene TRBV7-9; no clear D gene. V was pared by 5 bases and J by 1 base, with 12 bases between. Germline-derived CDR1 and CDR2 are SEHNR and FQNEAQ (reference sequence). This CDR3 spans 15 amino acids. The CDR3 sequence is CASSRLSKSYNEQFF. The CDR3 DNA follows: TGTGCCAGCAGCCGCCTGAGTAAATCCTACAATGAGCAGTTCTTC. Using reference TRBV7-9 and TRBJ2-1 for the parts outside the CDR3, the full variable domain is DTGVSQNPRHKITKRGQNVTFRCDPISEHNRLYWYRQTLGQGPEFLTYFQNEAQLEKSRLLSDRFSAERPKGSFSTLEIQRTEQGDSAMYLCASSRLSKSYNEQFFGPGTRLTVL.

This clone was seen a few times. This rearrangement joins TRBV6-4 to TRBJ1-1, with 9 bases fitting TRBD1. Germline CDR1 reads MRHNA; CDR2 reads SNTAGT. The V gene end was trimmed by 4 bases and the J gene end by 4 bases; junction bases not matched to a gene: 4. This CDR3 contains 14 residues. The CDR3 nucleotides read TGTGCCAGCAGTGCCGGACAGGGGCCCACTGAAGCTTTCTTT. This sequence encodes CASSAGQGPTEAFF.

This chain connects TRBV6-5 to TRBJ2-2; D is undetermined. The CDR3 contains 14 residues. V was shortened by 7 bases and J by 0 bases, with 9 bases between the two germline ends. CDR1 and CDR2 (germline): MNHEY, SVGAGI. In DNA form, the CDR3 reads TGTGCCAGCACGATCGGGCCGAACACCGGGGAGCTGTTTTTT. Amino acids: CASTIGPNTGELFF.

The genes are TRBV12-5 and TRBJ1-1; D ambiguous. Trimming took 0 bases from V and 3 from J, leaving 11 bases between them. Germline assignment: CDR1 LGHNT and CDR2 FRNRAP. The CDR3 sequence is 15 residues long. This CDR3 reads CASGLVPALDTEAFF. In DNA form, the CDR3 reads TGTGCTAGTGGTTTGGTACCGGCATTGGACACTGAAGCTTTCTTT.

The CDR3 protein is CASSLWDGYGYTF. CDR3 nucleotide sequence: TGTGCCAGCAGCCTTTGGGACGGCTATGGCTACACCTTC. The chain couples TRBV27 to TRBJ1-2, with D perhaps TRBD1 (5 bases). This CDR3 is 13 amino acids long. Trimming left V 6 bases short and J 4 bases short, with 12 bases between. Per the germline V gene, CDR1 is MNHEY and CDR2 is SMNVEV (reference sequence).

This clone was detected a few times. The gene calls are TRBV21-1 and TRBJ2-5; no DNA check was done on the table's D call, TRBD2. TRBV21-1 is tagged as a pseudogene. This CDR3 has 16 residues. CDR3 amino acids: CASSPLGREGQETQYF. In DNA, the CDR3 is TGTGCCAGCAGCCCCCTGGGGCGGGAGGGCCAAGAGACCCAGTACTTC.

This sequence joins TRBV29-1 and TRBJ1-2, with D uncertain. Trimming took off 1 base at V and 3 bases at J, with 9 bases between the two ends. The CDR3 runs to 13 residues. Germline CDR1 is SQVTM and CDR2 is ANQGSEA. The CDR3 DNA sequence: TGCAGCGTTGAAGGCAGAGCAGACTATGGCTACACCTTC. Translating gives CSVEGRADYGYTF.

The V gene is TRBV6-6, the J gene TRBJ2-1; 9 bases fit TRBD2. The V segment lost 2 bases and the J segment 5 bases; nucleotides outside the gene matches: 4. In germline, CDR1 is MNHNY, CDR2 SVGAGI (reference sequence). The CDR3 is 15 amino acids. The CDR3 nucleotides are TGTGCCAGCAGTTACGTGGCGGGGGGGGACAATGAGCAGTTCTTC. Translated: CASSYVAGGDNEQFF.

V is TRBV29-1 and J is TRBJ2-7, with no clear D. CDR3 length: 13 amino acids. V lost 1 base and J 3 bases, leaving 10 bases between the germline ends. Germline V lookup: CDR1 SQVTM, CDR2 ANQGSEA. The CDR3 protein is CSVEGGSRYEQYF. The CDR3 nucleotides are TGCAGCGTTGAAGGTGGCAGCCGCTACGAGCAGTACTTC.

V usage is TRBV4-2 and J usage is TRBJ2-1, with a possible D match to TRBD2 (6 bases). Germline CDR1 is LGHNA and CDR2 is YNFKEQ. The CDR3 runs 16 residues. V gave up 4 bases and J gave up 3 bases, with 16 bases separating them. DNA for the CDR3: TGTGCCAGCAGCCCCAAAGGATCTAGCGACTACAATGAGCAGTTCTTC. It codes for CASSPKGSSDYNEQFF.

The CDR3 DNA sequence: TGTGCCAGCAGCTTGGCCTGGGACCGGCAATATGGCTACACCTTC. This codes for CASSLAWDRQYGYTF. The J gene is TRBJ1-2, the V gene TRBV5-4; possible D gene TRBD1, 5 bases. The V gene lost 0 bases and the J gene lost 5 bases, with 14 bases spanning the gap. Per germline, CDR1 SGHNT and CDR2 YYREEE (reference sequence). CDR3 size: 15 residues.